A selection of T cell receptor beta chains follows, all from one sample in a study of shared clonotypes between healthy human individuals. The protocol was immunoSEQ multiplex PCR, while the TCRdb copy is restricted to in-frame clones and leaves out a portion. The data contain about 2.3 million clones, about nine tenths of them singletons. The sample was naive CD4+ T cells from PBMCs. The receptors were sampled from a man younger than 35 in good health. Some clones in this sample may be carry-over from other donors' samples. Each CDR3 is given with its conserved first and last residue. D genes are given only for firm matches. A row's size may be missing; if present it is once, few, many or a size class.

once	TRBD1	TRBV15	TRBJ2-5	TGTGCCACCAGCAGAGTACAGGGGCTCCAAGAGACCCAGTACTTC	CATSRVQGLQETQYF
NA	NA	TRBV28	TRBJ2-6	TGTGCCAGCAGTTTGGGACGGAGATCCTCTGGGGCCAACGTCCTGACTTTC	CASSLGRRSSGANVLTF
NA	TRBD1	TRBV19	TRBJ1-4	TGTGCCAGTAGAAGACCGGGACAGGAATATTCAACTAATGAAAAACTGTTTTTT	CASRRPGQEYSTNEKLFF
NA	NA	TRBV14	TRBJ2-4	TGTGCCAGCAGCTCAGGGGTGATGGGCATTCAGTACTTC	CASSSGVMGIQYF
few	NA	TRBV18	TRBJ1-1	TGTGCCAGCTCACCTTCGGGGACATCTCCCGCAATGAACACTGAAGCTTTCTTT	CASSPSGTSPAMNTEAFF
few	NA	TRBV5-1	TRBJ1-1	TGCGCCAGCAGCTTCCCGGACGGGAACACTGAAGCTTTCTTT	CASSFPDGNTEAFF
NA	TRBD2	TRBV4-1	TRBJ2-1	TGCGCCAGCAGCTCACTATCCCGGGACTACCGCGAGCAGTTCTTC	CASSSLSRDYREQFF
NA	TRBD2	TRBV9	TRBJ2-7	TGTGCCAGCAGCGTAGGAGGACTAGCGGCCAACTACGAGCAGTACTTC	CASSVGGLAANYEQYF
NA	NA	TRBV28	TRBJ1-5	TGTGCCAGCAGGGGGAGGGGGACCAGGAGCAATCAGCCCCAGCATTTT	CASRGRGTRSNQPQHF
NA	TRBD1	TRBV19	TRBJ2-6	TGTGCCAGTAGTATTAAAACGGGACAGGGGAGTGGGGCCAACGTCCTGACTTTC	CASSIKTGQGSGANVLTF
NA	NA	TRBV29-1	TRBJ2-3	TGCAGCGCTCGCTCCCCTGGCCAGGGGACCAGCACAGATACGCAGTATTTT	CSARSPGQGTSTDTQYF
NA	NA	TRBV30	TRBJ1-4	TGTGCCTGGAGTTTGAGGGCAACTAATGAAAAACTGTTTTTT	CAWSLRATNEKLFF
NA	NA	TRBV18	TRBJ1-1	TGTGCCAGCTCACCTCAAGCTGGGGATACTGAAGCTTTCTTT	CASSPQAGDTEAFF
NA	NA	TRBV9	TRBJ2-7	TGTGCCAGCAGTGCAACCCAGAGCTCCTACGAGCAGTACTTC	CASSATQSSYEQYF
once	NA	TRBV5-6	TRBJ2-7	TGTGCCAGCAGCTTGGGGCTAGAAGTCTACGAGCAGTACTTC	CASSLGLEVYEQYF
NA	NA	TRBV13	TRBJ1-1	TGTGCCAGCAGCCCCGAGACTGAAGCTTTCTTT	CASSPETEAFF
NA	NA	TRBV27	TRBJ2-1	TGTGCCTCTGCCCTAGGTACGATCTACAATGAGCAGTTCTTC	CASALGTIYNEQFF
NA	NA	TRBV6-6	TRBJ2-1	TGTGCCAGCAGTCCAACCTCCTACAATGAGCAGTTCTTC	CASSPTSYNEQFF
NA	NA	TRBV2	TRBJ1-1	TGTGCCAGCACCGGGGCCGCGAACACTGAAGCTTTCTTT	CASTGAANTEAFF
once	NA	TRBV5-1	TRBJ1-2	TGCGCCAGCAGCTCAGGGCAGGGTATGCCCTATGGCTACACCTTC	CASSSGQGMPYGYTF
NA	NA	TRBV25-1	TRBJ1-2	TGTGCCAGCAGACCAGGGGCTAACTATGGCTACACCTTC	CASRPGANYGYTF
few	TRBD1	TRBV28	TRBJ1-2	TGTGCCAGCAGTTTGGGACAGAAAGACTACACCTTC	CASSLGQKDYTF
NA	NA	TRBV10-3	TRBJ1-5	TGTGCCACGACGGACAGTGGCCAGCCCCAGCATTTT	CATTDSGQPQHF
NA	NA	TRBV2	TRBJ2-1	TGTGCCAGCAGTGTGGGGGATGAGCAGTTCTTC	CASSVGDEQFF
NA	NA	TRBV28	TRBJ1-4	TGTGCCACCGAGGACAGTCTAAATGAAAAACTGTTTTTT	CATEDSLNEKLFF
NA	TRBD1	TRBV30	TRBJ1-5	TGTGCCTGGAGTCCTTACCCCGGACAGGGCAATCAGCCCCAGCATTTT	CAWSPYPGQGNQPQHF
NA	TRBD1	TRBV2	TRBJ1-5	TGTGCCAGCGGGGCCGGGACAGGGGGTACACAGCCCCAGCATTTT	CASGAGTGGTQPQHF
NA	TRBD1	TRBV5-4	TRBJ2-4	TGTGCCAGCAGAAAAGACAGGGCCGGGGACATTCAGTACTTC	CASRKDRAGDIQYF
NA	TRBD1	TRBV5-1	TRBJ2-7	TGCGCCAGCAGAATAACCACAGGGGGCTACGAGCAGTACTTC	CASRITTGGYEQYF
NA	TRBD1	TRBV9	TRBJ2-5	TGTGCCAGCAACCGGGACAGGGCACAAGAGACCCAGTACTTC	CASNRDRAQETQYF
NA	NA	TRBV6-1	TRBJ2-1	TGTGCCAGCAGTGAGAGGGTGGGGGGCGCTAGCTCCTACAATGAGCAGTTCTTC	CASSERVGGASSYNEQFF
NA	TRBD1	TRBV27	TRBJ2-7	TGTGCCAGCAGTTTATCGAGGGGGCTCGAGCAGTACTTC	CASSLSRGLEQYF
NA	NA	TRBV5-4	TRBJ1-1	TGTGCCAGCAGCTTACCGGGCCCAGGCACTGAAGCTTTCTTT	CASSLPGPGTEAFF
NA	TRBD1	TRBV28	TRBJ1-1	TGTGCCAGCAGTTTAAATGGCAGGGGGGGTACTGAAGCTTTCTTT	CASSLNGRGGTEAFF
NA	TRBD1	TRBV19	TRBJ2-2	TGTGCCAGTAGTACGGACAGGGGCTGGGAGCTGTTTTTT	CASSTDRGWELFF
NA	NA	TRBV18	TRBJ2-4	TGTGCCAGCTCACCACGAAGGGTGGAGAACATTCAGTACTTC	CASSPRRVENIQYF
NA	TRBD1	TRBV11-2	TRBJ2-1	TGTGCCAGCAGCCCCCTGACAGGGGGCCTGAATGAGCAGTTCTTC	CASSPLTGGLNEQFF
NA	NA	TRBV6-4	TRBJ1-3	TGTGCCAGCAGTTGGAGGTTCGGAAACACCATATATTTT	CASSWRFGNTIYF
NA	NA	TRBV6-5	TRBJ1-4	TGTGCCAGCAGGCGGTCAGGGGACGGTGAAAAACTGTTTTTT	CASRRSGDGEKLFF
once	TRBD2	TRBV18	TRBJ2-5	TGTGCCAGCTCATTAGCGGGATCGACGGTTGGAGAGACCCAGTACTTC	CASSLAGSTVGETQYF
NA	NA	TRBV7-9	TRBJ1-2	TGTGCCAGCAGCTTTGGAAGTTTTGGCTACACCTTC	CASSFGSFGYTF
NA	NA	TRBV5-4	TRBJ2-2	TGTGCCAGCAGACCGTTCACCGGGGAGCTGTTTTTT	CASRPFTGELFF
NA	NA	TRBV19	TRBJ1-5	TGTGCCAGTAGTACGCAGGGTCTGGGCAATCAGCCCCAGCATTTT	CASSTQGLGNQPQHF
NA	TRBD1	TRBV30	TRBJ1-1	TGTGCCTGGAATCCTTCCCGACAGGGGTACGTTGTTATCGCTGAAGCTTTCTTT	CAWNPSRQGYVVIAEAFF
NA	NA	TRBV11-2	TRBJ1-1	TGTGCCAGCAGCTTAGAGATTTCCCGGGTGAACACTGAAGCTTTCTTT	CASSLEISRVNTEAFF
NA	NA	TRBV2	TRBJ2-3	TGTGCCAGCAGTGATTACCCTAGCGTTAGCACAGATACGCAGTATTTT	CASSDYPSVSTDTQYF
NA	TRBD1	TRBV7-2	TRBJ2-3	TGTGCCAGCGGTGTAGGGGACAGGGCCACAGATACGCAGTATTTT	CASGVGDRATDTQYF
NA	NA	TRBV27	TRBJ2-5	TGTGCCAGTAAACGACAGGGAGGGGAGACCCAGTACTTC	CASKRQGGETQYF
NA	NA	TRBV5-1	TRBJ2-2	TGCGCCAGCAGCTTGAGGAGCAGGGAAGGCAACACCGGGGAGCTGTTTTTT	CASSLRSREGNTGELFF
NA	NA	TRBV5-5	TRBJ2-1	TGTGCCAGCAGCTTGCCCCGTATTTCCAATGAGCAGTTCTTC	CASSLPRISNEQFF
once	NA	TRBV28	TRBJ1-2	TGTGCCACCTCACAAGTTAATGGCTACACCTTC	CATSQVNGYTF
NA	NA	TRBV10-3	TRBJ1-1	TGTGCCATCAGAGAGCAGGCTGCGAACACTGAAGCTTTCTTT	CAIREQAANTEAFF
NA	NA	TRBV15	TRBJ2-7	TGTGCCACCAGCAGAGCCGGGAACTCCTACGAGCAGTACTTC	CATSRAGNSYEQYF
NA	TRBD1	TRBV5-1	TRBJ2-7	TGCGCCAGCAGCCTAGACAGGGAAATCTACGAGCAGTACTTC	CASSLDREIYEQYF
NA	NA	TRBV11-2	TRBJ2-7	TGTGCCAGCAGAGACGGAACTAGGGGGGCCTACGAGCAGTACTTC	CASRDGTRGAYEQYF